The clone carrying this T cell receptor (beta chain) appeared many times. Antigen specificity is unknown. Trimming shortened V by 5 bases and J by 0 bases, and 11 bases separated the two germline ends. There are 14 residues in the CDR3. This record belongs to a study of identical twins. Findings and caveats of the study: Twins showed weaker excess sharing in their beta out-of-frame sequences.

TCRdb re-derived calls from the 5' RACE reads in MiXCR, one entry per CDR3 protein. The table shows about 1.7 million distinct CDR3 sequences, with less than 35% occurring only once. The V gene is TRBV12-3 or TRBV12-4, the J gene TRBJ2-7; D is ambiguous. The specimen sequenced was cord blood. The sequence derives from a newborn girl in good health. The DNA for the CDR3 is TGTGCCAGCAGTACGAGGACCGGCTCCTACGAGCAGTACTTC. Encoded protein: CASSTRTGSYEQYF.